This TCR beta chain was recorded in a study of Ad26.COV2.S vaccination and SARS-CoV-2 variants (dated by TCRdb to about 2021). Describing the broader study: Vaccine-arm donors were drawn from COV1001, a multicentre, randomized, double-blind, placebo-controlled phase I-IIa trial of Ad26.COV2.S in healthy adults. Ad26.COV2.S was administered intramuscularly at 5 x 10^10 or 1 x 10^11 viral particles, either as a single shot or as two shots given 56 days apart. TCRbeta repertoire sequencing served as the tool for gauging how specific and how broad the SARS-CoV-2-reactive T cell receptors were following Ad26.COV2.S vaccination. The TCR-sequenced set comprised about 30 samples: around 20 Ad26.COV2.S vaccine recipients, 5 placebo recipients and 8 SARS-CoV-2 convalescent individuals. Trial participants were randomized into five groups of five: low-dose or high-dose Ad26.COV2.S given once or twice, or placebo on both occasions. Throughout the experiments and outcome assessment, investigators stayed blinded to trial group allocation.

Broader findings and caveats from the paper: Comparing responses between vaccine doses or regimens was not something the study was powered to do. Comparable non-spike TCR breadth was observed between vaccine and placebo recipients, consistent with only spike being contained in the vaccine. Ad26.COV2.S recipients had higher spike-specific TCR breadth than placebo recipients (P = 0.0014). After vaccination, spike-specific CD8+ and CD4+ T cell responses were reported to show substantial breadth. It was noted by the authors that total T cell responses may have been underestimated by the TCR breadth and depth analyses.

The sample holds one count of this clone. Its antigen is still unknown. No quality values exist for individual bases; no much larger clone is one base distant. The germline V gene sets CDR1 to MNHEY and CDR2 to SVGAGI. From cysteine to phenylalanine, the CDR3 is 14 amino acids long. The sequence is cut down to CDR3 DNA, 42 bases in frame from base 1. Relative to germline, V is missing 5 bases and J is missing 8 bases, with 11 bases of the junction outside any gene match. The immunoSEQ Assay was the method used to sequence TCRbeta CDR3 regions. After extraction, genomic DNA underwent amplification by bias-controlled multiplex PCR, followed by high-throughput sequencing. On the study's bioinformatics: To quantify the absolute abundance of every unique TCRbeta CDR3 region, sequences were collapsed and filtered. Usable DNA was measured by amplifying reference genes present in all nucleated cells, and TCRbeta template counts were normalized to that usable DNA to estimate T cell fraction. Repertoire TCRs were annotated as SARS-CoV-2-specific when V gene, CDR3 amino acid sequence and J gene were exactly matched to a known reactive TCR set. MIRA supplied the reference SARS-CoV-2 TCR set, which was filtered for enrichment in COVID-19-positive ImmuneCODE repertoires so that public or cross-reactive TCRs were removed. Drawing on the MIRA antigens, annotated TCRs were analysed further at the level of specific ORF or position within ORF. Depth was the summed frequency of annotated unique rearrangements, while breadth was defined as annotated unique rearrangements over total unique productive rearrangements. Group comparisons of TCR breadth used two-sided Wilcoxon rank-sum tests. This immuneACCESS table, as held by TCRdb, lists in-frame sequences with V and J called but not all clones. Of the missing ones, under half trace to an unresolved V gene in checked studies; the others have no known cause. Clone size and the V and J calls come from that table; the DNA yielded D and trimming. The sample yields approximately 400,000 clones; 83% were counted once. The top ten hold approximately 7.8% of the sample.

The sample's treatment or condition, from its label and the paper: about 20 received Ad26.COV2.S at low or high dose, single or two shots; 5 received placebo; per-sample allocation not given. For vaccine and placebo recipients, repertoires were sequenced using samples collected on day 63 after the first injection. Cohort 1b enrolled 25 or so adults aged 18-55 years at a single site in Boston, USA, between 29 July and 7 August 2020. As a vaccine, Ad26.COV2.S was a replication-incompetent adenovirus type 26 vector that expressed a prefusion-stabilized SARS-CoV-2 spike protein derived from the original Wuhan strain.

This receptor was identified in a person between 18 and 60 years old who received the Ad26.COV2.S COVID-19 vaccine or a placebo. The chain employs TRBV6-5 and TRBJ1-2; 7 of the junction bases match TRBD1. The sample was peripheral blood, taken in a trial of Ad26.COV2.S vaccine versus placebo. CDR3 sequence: CASSTGTVKGGYTF. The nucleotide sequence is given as TGTGCCAGCAGTACCGGGACAGTCAAAGGGGGCTACACCTTC.